The 5 T cell receptor beta chains given below trace back to one sample, sequenced in a study of cytomegalovirus exposure and HLA in healthy donors (dated by TCRdb to about 2017). The method was the immunoSEQ multiplex PCR assay. A mixture of 60 forward primers for TCR Vbeta segments and 13 reverse primers for TCR Jbeta segments was used in the multiplex PCR. TCRdb retrieved this table from immuneACCESS and kept in-frame rearrangements only. Not all clones are present; in checked studies, unresolved V genes account for under half, and no reason is known for the remainder. For this sample there are about 140,000 clones; 78% appear just once. Clones ranked in the top ten supply roughly 3% of the sample. Sequenced sample: PBMCs. All receptors derive from a male donor in good health and CMV-seronegative.

The chain uses TRBV7-9 and TRBJ2-2; TRBD1 matches 8 bases. V lost 8 bases to trimming and J lost 5 bases; unmatched junction nucleotides: 7. The CDR3 loop spans 14 amino acids. Germline V gene lookup returns CDR1 SEHNR and CDR2 FQNEAQ (reference sequence). In DNA, the CDR3 is TGTGCCAGCGTCGGACAGGGTACTACCGGGGAGCTGTTTTTT. It codes for CASVGQGTTGELFF.

The chain recombines TRBV14 with TRBJ2-1, with 9 bases lining up with TRBD2. Per the germline V gene, CDR1 is SGHDN and CDR2 is FVKESK. The CDR3 sequence is 16 residues long. V lost 1 base, J lost 5 bases, and 6 bases stayed unmatched. CDR3 in amino acids: CASSQVSGGRNNEQFF. The DNA for the CDR3 is TGTGCCAGCAGCCAAGTTAGCGGGGGACGAAACAATGAGCAGTTCTTC. Looking up the rest from reference TRBV14 and TRBJ2-1 gives the full variable domain: EAGVTQFPSHSVIEKGQTVTLRCDPISGHDNLYWYRRVMGKEIKFLLHFVKESKQDESGMPNNRFLAERTGGTYSTLKVQPAELEDSGVYFCASSQVSGGRNNEQFFGPGTRLTVL.

This clone has more than one count but fewer than ten. The chain employs TRBV5-4 and TRBJ2-2; a weak D match, TRBD2 (5 bases). CDR1 is SGHNT, CDR2 YYREEE, per germline (reference sequence). CDR3 size: 14 residues. V gave up 4 bases and J gave up 5 bases, with 12 bases separating them. The CDR3 bases are TGTGCCAGCAGCCCCTCGAGGGATACCGGGGAGCTGTTTTTT. This codes for CASSPSRDTGELFF.

The V and J genes are TRBV9 and TRBJ2-7; maybe TRBD2 (5 bases). The CDR3 consists of 14 residues. Trimming pared 1 base from V and 6 bases from J, leaving 14 bases between. Germline V lookup: CDR1 SGDLS, CDR2 YYNGEE. Written as DNA, the CDR3 is TGTGCCAGCAGCGTAACAAATATACTAGGCGAGCAGTACTTC. This gives the protein CASSVTNILGEQYF.

The CDR3 DNA reads TGTGCCAGCAGCTTCGGACAGAACACAGATACGCAGTATTTT. It encodes CASSFGQNTDTQYF. The chain recombines TRBV7-9 with TRBJ2-3; maybe TRBD1 (6 bases). V lost 3 bases, J lost 2 bases, and 9 bases lay in between. This CDR3 spans 14 amino acids. In germline, CDR1 is SEHNR, CDR2 FQNEAQ (reference sequence).